These 9 T cell receptor beta chains were all obtained from the same sample, sequenced in a study of blood T cell repertoires in COVID-19. TCRdb's copy holds only in-frame clones and misses some; the assay was immunoSEQ multiplex PCR. The repertoire holds approximately 130,000 clones, with approximately 82% as singletons. Sample: peripheral blood. Receptors originate from a man aged 40-50 years with active or convalescent COVID-19.

V usage is TRBV7-2 and J usage is TRBJ2-5, with 9 bases matching TRBD1. The ends lost 3 bases at V and 5 bases at J; junction bases unmatched: 7. Germline assignment: CDR1 SGHTA and CDR2 FQGNSA. This CDR3 spans 15 amino acids. The CDR3 nucleotides are TGTGCCAGCAGCTTGGTCGGACAGGGGCTGGAGACCCAGTACTTC. Protein product: CASSLVGQGLETQYF.

V usage is TRBV7-2 and J usage is TRBJ1-5; tentative D call: TRBD1 (5 bases). The CDR3 runs 16 residues. The V end lost 3 bases, the J end lost 4 bases, and 16 bases lay between the germline ends. Germline CDR1 SGHTA, CDR2 FQGNSA. The CDR3: CASSLGLGGGNQPQHF. CDR3 sequence (DNA): TGTGCCAGCAGCTTGGGTTTGGGGGGAGGGAATCAGCCCCAGCATTTT.

This clone was observed a handful of times. This chain joins TRBV4-2 and TRBJ2-5; TRBD2 matches at 9 bases. This CDR3 is built from 18 residues. The junction had 13 bases not matched to a gene; V was cut back by 0 bases and J by 5 bases. Germline V gene sequence: CDR1 LGHNA, CDR2 YNFKEQ. The CDR3 region is CASSQDLSGGRNMETQYF. CDR3 DNA: TGTGCCAGCAGCCAAGATCTTAGCGGGGGTCGCAATATGGAGACCCAGTACTTC.

The chain links TRBV7-8 to TRBJ2-5; D perhaps matches TRBD2 (7 bases). The CDR3 totals 16 residues. Trimming took 2 bases from V and 5 from J, leaving 18 bases between them. CDR1 and CDR2 (germline): SGHVS, FQNEAQ. The CDR3 here is CASSLWSGGAQETQYF. CDR3 in DNA: TGTGCCAGCAGCTTATGGAGTGGGGGGGCCCAGGAGACCCAGTACTTC.

The V and J genes are TRBV6-5 and TRBJ2-1; TRBD1 aligns across 11 bases. The CDR3 is made up of 15 amino acids. The V and J ends lost 4 bases and 8 bases, in that order; junction bases with no gene match: 7. Looked up from germline, CDR1 is MNHEY and CDR2 is SVGAGI. The CDR3 is CASSWTGTGGDEQFF. DNA of the CDR3: TGTGCCAGCAGTTGGACCGGGACAGGGGGGGATGAGCAGTTCTTC.

The chain is built from TRBV4-3 and TRBJ1-6; TRBD1 might be the D (6 bases). The germline V gene has CDR1 LGHNA and CDR2 YSLEER. This CDR3 region has 15 residues. Trimming removed 1 base at V and 9 bases at J, with 13 bases between. CDR3 region: CASSQVVQGGSPLHF. The CDR3, as DNA: TGCGCCAGCAGCCAAGTCGTACAGGGCGGTTCACCCCTCCACTTT.

The chain employs TRBV3-1 (or the pseudogene TRBV3-2) and TRBJ1-4; a possible D gene is TRBD1 (5 bases). V was shortened by 4 bases and J by 4 bases, with 10 bases between the two germline ends. The CDR3 runs to 14 residues. The germline V gene has CDR1 LGHDT and CDR2 YNNKEL (reference sequence). The DNA for the CDR3 is TGTGCCAGCAGCCGAGACAGTCGTAATGAAAAACTGTTTTTT. It translates to CASSRDSRNEKLFF.

The genes are TRBV4-2 and TRBJ2-5; 12 bases line up with TRBD1. In germline, CDR1 is LGHNA, CDR2 YNFKEQ. Trimming removed 1 base from V and 5 bases from J; junction bases left unmatched: 5. This CDR3 spans 16 amino acids. CDR3 DNA: TGTGCCAGCAGCCAAGGGGACAGGGGGCCCATTGAGACCCAGTACTTC. It translates to CASSQGDRGPIETQYF.

V usage is TRBV6-5 and J usage is TRBJ2-5, with 14 bases lining up with TRBD2. Germline CDR1 is MNHEY and CDR2 is SVGAGI. The CDR3 totals 15 residues. V lost 8 bases to trimming and J lost 2 bases; unmatched junction nucleotides: 4. CDR3 DNA: TGTGCCAGCGGGAGACTAGCGGGGGGGCAAGAGACCCAGTACTTC. Its protein is CASGRLAGGQETQYF.